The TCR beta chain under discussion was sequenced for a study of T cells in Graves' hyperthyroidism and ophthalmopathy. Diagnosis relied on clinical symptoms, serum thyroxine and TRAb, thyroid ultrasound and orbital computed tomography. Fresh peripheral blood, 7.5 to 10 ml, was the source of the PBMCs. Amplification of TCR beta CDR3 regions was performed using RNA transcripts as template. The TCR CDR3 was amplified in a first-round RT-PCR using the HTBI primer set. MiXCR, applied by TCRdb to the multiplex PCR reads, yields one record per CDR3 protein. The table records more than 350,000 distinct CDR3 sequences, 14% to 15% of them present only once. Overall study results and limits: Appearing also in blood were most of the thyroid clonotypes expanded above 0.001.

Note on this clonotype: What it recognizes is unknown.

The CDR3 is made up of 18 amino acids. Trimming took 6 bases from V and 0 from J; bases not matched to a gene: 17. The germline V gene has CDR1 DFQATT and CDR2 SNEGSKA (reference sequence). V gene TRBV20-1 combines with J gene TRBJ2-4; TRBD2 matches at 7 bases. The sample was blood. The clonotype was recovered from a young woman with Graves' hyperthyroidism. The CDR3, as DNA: TGCAGTGCAGTCGCACTAGTAGCGGGTGCTATAGCCAAAAACATTCAGTACTTC. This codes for CSAVALVAGAIAKNIQYF.